This TCR beta chain stems from a study of a mutant IDH1 vaccine in newly diagnosed glioma. Study-wide background: Vaccination followed radiotherapy alone by 4-6 weeks, or accompanied temozolomide cycles.

In the case of this clone: Its antigen remains unknown.

The germline gives CDR1 MGHRA, CDR2 YSYEKL. V shed 7 bases and J shed 1 base, with 16 bases lying between them. The CDR3 contains 16 residues. Whole-study findings and limits: Vaccine-induced responses were seen in approximately 93% of patients, spanning several MHC alleles.

The protocol was immunoSEQ multiplex PCR, while the TCRdb copy is restricted to in-frame clones and leaves out a portion. The sample contains about 50,000 clones, roughly 92% of which appear only once. Time point noted: week 35, safety follow-up. In the vaccine, a single dose held 300 ug of the mutant IDH1 20-mer peptide, along with topical imiquimod. The chain uses TRBV4-1 and TRBJ2-2, with D unclear. The origin of this receptor is a man in his forties or fifties with glioma. The material sequenced was PBMCs, taken from a glioma patient whose treatment included an IDH1 peptide vaccine. CDR3 DNA sequence: TGCGCCAGCACCTTAGGCTGGGGTCAGAACACCGGGGAGCTGTTTTTT. Protein product: CASTLGWGQNTGELFF.